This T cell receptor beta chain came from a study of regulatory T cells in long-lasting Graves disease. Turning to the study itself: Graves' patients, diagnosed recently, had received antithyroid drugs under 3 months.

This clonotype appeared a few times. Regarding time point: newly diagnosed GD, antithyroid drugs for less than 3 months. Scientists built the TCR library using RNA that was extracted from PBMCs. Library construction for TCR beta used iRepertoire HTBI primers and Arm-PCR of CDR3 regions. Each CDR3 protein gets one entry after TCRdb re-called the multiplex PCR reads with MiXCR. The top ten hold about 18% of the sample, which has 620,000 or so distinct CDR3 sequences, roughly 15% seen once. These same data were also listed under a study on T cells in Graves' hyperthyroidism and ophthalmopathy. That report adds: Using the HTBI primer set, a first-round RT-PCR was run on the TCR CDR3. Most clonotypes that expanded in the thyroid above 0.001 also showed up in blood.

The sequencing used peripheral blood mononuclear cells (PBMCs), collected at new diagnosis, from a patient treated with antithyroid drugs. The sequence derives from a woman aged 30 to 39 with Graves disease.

The CDR3 loop is CASSPGLQRTDTQYF. DNA for the CDR3: TGTGCCAGCAGCCCGGGACTCCAAAGGACAGATACGCAGTATTTT. The V and J genes are TRBV9 and TRBJ2-3; maybe TRBD2 (6 bases). V lost 4 bases, J lost 3 bases, and 15 bases lay in between. The CDR3 is 15 amino acids. Germline-derived CDR1 and CDR2 are SGDLS and YYNGEE.